This T cell receptor (beta chain) was found in a study of cytomegalovirus exposure and HLA in healthy donors. Study results and caveats: Accurate predictions that matched the HLA-A and HLA-B alleles of most subjects were reportedly made from TCR beta sequences.

This clone showed up just once. No antigen is known for it. Primers included in the PCR were 60 Vbeta and 13 Jbeta primers. Sequencing was performed with immunoSEQ multiplex PCR; in TCRdb, only in-frame clones are kept and a portion is missing. The sample holds more than 95,000 clones, over 70% seen once. Germline V gives CDR1 MRHNA, CDR2 SNTAGT. The V and J ends lost 6 bases and 0 bases, in that order; junction bases with no gene match: 11. This CDR3 contains 16 residues. The chain carries TRBV6-4 and TRBJ2-7; 7 bases match TRBD1. The sequence came from a woman in her thirties or forties in good health and CMV-seropositive. The sequencing sample was made of PBMCs. CDR3 sequence: CASRPHRGYLSYEQYF. The CDR3 DNA reads TGTGCCAGCAGGCCCCACAGGGGTTACCTCTCCTACGAGCAGTACTTC.